What follows is one T cell receptor beta chain and its context. The sample comes from a study of blood T cell repertoires in COVID-19. As for the study in general: There were acute and convalescent COVID-19 samples, and they came from the United States, Italy and Spain. From T cells, B-cell-depleted T cells, or PBMCs came the material, which was cDNA or gDNA.

Authors' processing steps: Reference gene primer amplification in the assay estimated nucleated cell counts. The table came from immunoSEQ multiplex PCR; TCRdb's copy has only in-frame clones and leaves some out. V and J calls plus clone size are reproduced from that table; the DNA served to infer D and trimming. The table includes roughly 350,000 clones, around 91% detected once. The sequenced sample consisted of peripheral blood. This receptor was identified in a woman under 30 who had recovered from COVID-19.

The CDR3 nucleotides are TGTGCTAGTGGTTTGGGGACAGGGGGCGCATTGAACTATGGCTACACCTTC. As protein: CASGLGTGGALNYGYTF. The gene calls are TRBV12-5 and TRBJ1-2; 11 bases map to TRBD1. The CDR3 runs to 17 residues. Per the germline V gene, CDR1 is LGHNT and CDR2 is FRNRAP. With V trimmed by 1 base and J by 2 bases, 6 bases remained unmatched.